The TCR beta chain under discussion was sequenced for a study of a mutant IDH1 vaccine in newly diagnosed glioma. Repertoires were generated with immunoSEQ multiplex PCR, while TCRdb's copy carries only in-frame clones and drops some. This table has fewer than 35,000 clones, roughly 84% appearing once. Details on this clone: No antigen is known for it.

The ends lost 5 bases at V and 3 bases at J; junction bases unmatched: 8. The CDR3 has 15 amino acids. Germline V lookup: CDR1 SNHLY, CDR2 FYNNEI. Time point here: week 47, end of study. Doses consisted of 300 ug of mutant IDH1 20-mer peptide each, paired with topical imiquimod. This chain joins TRBV2 and TRBJ2-7; TRBD2 matches 9 bases. The clonotype originates from a man younger than 45 with glioma. Specimen: PBMCs, collected from a glioma patient whose treatment included an IDH1 peptide vaccine. In DNA, the CDR3 is TGTGCCAGCAGTTACCGACTAGCGGCACACTACGAGCAGTACTTC. It encodes CASSYRLAAHYEQYF.